This T cell receptor (beta chain) was recovered during a study of spatial heterogeneity in lung cancer. Study as a whole: Beta-chain sequences were consistently detected more often than alpha-chain sequences. As counted in raw reads, each unique TCR and UMI combination appeared more than ten times on average. Overall study findings and caveats: Ubiquitous expanded tumor TCRs surfaced in blood more at resection than they did at follow-up.

Time point denoted: sample taken at primary tumor resection. The input material, whole RNA from tumor, nontumor lung or frozen PBMC, was sequenced unsorted. This clonotype was counted many times. The antigen is not known. Every TCR cDNA molecule carried a tag that served as a unique molecular identifier. Each CDR3 protein gets one entry after TCRdb re-called the 5' RACE reads with MiXCR. Seen here are about 41,000 distinct CDR3 sequences, about 12% observed once, and the top ten hold around two fifths. CDR1 is SQVTM, CDR2 ANQGSEA, per germline. V lost 4 bases, J lost 0 bases, and 10 bases lay in between. The CDR3 runs to 14 residues.

The TCR comes from a female donor with early-stage non-small cell lung cancer. The chain carries TRBV29-1 and TRBJ1-5; TRBD1 might be the D (5 bases). The input for sequencing was PBMCs, taken at surgery. Written as DNA, the CDR3 is TGCAGCGTTGGGGGCCTGAATAGCAATCAGCCCCAGCATTTT. It yields the protein CSVGGLNSNQPQHF.